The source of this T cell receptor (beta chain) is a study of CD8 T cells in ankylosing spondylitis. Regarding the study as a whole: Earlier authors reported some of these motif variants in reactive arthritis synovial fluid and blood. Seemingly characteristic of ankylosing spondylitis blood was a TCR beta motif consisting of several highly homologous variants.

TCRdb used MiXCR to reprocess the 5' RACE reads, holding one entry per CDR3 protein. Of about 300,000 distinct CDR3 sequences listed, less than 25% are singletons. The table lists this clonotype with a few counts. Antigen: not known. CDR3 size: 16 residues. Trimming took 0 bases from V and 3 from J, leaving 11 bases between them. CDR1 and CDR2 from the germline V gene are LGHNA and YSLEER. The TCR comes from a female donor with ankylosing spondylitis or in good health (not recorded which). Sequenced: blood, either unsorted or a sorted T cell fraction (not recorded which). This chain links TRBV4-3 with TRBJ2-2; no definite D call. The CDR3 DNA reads TGCGCCAGCAGCCAAGATTGGCCCCCGGACACCGGGGAGCTGTTTTTT. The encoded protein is CASSQDWPPDTGELFF.